One sample yielded the 17 T cell receptor beta chains listed below, sequenced in a study of cytomegalovirus exposure and HLA in healthy donors. The PCR made use of 60 Vbeta and 13 Jbeta primers. The assay was immunoSEQ multiplex PCR, and TCRdb's table has in-frame clones only and misses some. The sample has around 230,000 clones; around 84% are singletons. Input material: PBMCs. These receptors were taken from a girl between 2 and 10 years old in good health and CMV-seronegative.

This clone showed up just a few times. V gene TRBV4-1 combines with J gene TRBJ1-1; D is perhaps TRBD1 (6 bases). In germline, CDR1 is MGHRA, CDR2 YSYEKL. This CDR3 comprises 15 residues. The V end was cut by 3 bases, the J end by 3 bases, with 14 bases between. CDR3 residues: CASSHLQGADTEAFF. Here the CDR3 DNA reads TGCGCCAGCAGCCACCTACAGGGTGCGGACACTGAAGCTTTCTTT.

J is TRBJ1-4 and V is TRBV5-1; perhaps TRBD1 as D (6 bases). Trimming shortened V by 0 bases and J by 8 bases, and 20 bases separated the two germline ends. This CDR3 comprises 17 residues. CDR1 and CDR2 from the germline V gene are SGHRS and YFSETQ. The CDR3 DNA is TGCGCCAGCAGCTTGGCCCCGGCACAGGGAGGGTGGGAAAAACTGTTTTTT. Its protein product is CASSLAPAQGGWEKLFF. Full variable domain (missing parts from reference TRBV5-1 and TRBJ1-4): KAGVTQTPRYLIKTRGQQVTLSCSPISGHRSVSWYQQTPGQGLQFLFEYFSETQRNKGNFPGRFSGRQFSNSRSEMNVSTLELGDSALYLCASSLAPAQGGWEKLFFGSGTQLSVL.

J is TRBJ2-3 and V is TRBV7-9, with D maybe TRBD2 (5 bases). V lost 1 base and J 2 bases, leaving 10 bases between the germline ends. Per the germline V gene, CDR1 is SEHNR and CDR2 is FQNEAQ (reference sequence). The length of the CDR3 is 15 residues. CDR3 sequence: CASSLDTGFTDTQYF. The CDR3 DNA sequence: TGTGCCAGCAGCTTAGATACGGGGTTCACAGATACGCAGTATTTT. The variable domain in full, with the rest retrieved from reference TRBV7-9 and TRBJ2-3, is DTGVSQNPRHKITKRGQNVTFRCDPISEHNRLYWYRQTLGQGPEFLTYFQNEAQLEKSRLLSDRFSAERPKGSFSTLEIQRTEQGDSAMYLCASSLDTGFTDTQYFGPGTRLTVL.

The chain employs TRBV11-3 and TRBJ2-5, with D possibly matching TRBD1 (6 bases). V was shortened by 2 bases and J by 5 bases, with 6 bases between the two germline ends. Germline V lookup: CDR1 SGHNT, CDR2 YENEEA. CDR3 length: 12 amino acids. In DNA form, the CDR3 reads TGTGCCAGCAGCTTAAGGGGGGAGACCCAGTACTTC. This codes for CASSLRGETQYF.

The chain uses TRBV11-2 and TRBJ2-1; D may be TRBD2 (7 bases). Germline values: CDR1 SGHAT, CDR2 FQNNGV. The CDR3 is made up of 14 amino acids. With 7 bases removed from V and 2 bases from J, the gap between germline ends came to 12 bases. CDR3 loop: CASNRGGPYNEQFF. In nucleotides, the CDR3 is TGTGCCAGCAACCGCGGGGGCCCCTACAATGAGCAGTTCTTC. Full variable domain (rest looked up from reference TRBV11-2 and TRBJ2-1): EAGVAQSPRYKIIEKRQSVAFWCNPISGHATLYWYQQILGQGPKLLIQFQNNGVVDDSQLPKDRFSAERLKGVDSTLKIQPAKLEDSAVYLCASNRGGPYNEQFFGPGTRLTVL.

Remarks on this clone: A read error may produce the germline difference seen at one junction end. The J gene is TRBJ1-6, the V gene TRBV10-2, with no clear D. The CDR3 loop spans 13 amino acids. CDR1 and CDR2 from the germline V gene are WSHSY and SAAADI. The CDR3 DNA reads TGCGCCAGCAGTGAGTTGTATAGTTCACCCCTCCACTTT. It codes for CASSELYSSPLHF.

The CDR3 DNA is TGTGCCAGCAGTTCCGACAGGGGGGGTGAAAAACTGTTTTTT. Translating it yields CASSSDRGGEKLFF. The gene calls are TRBV6-5 and TRBJ1-4; TRBD1 aligns across 9 bases. The V gene end was trimmed by 4 bases and the J gene end by 7 bases; junction bases not matched to a gene: 4. Germline values: CDR1 MNHEY, CDR2 SVGAGI. The CDR3 consists of 14 residues.

The rearrangement joins TRBV7-3 to TRBJ2-1, with 7 bases lining up with TRBD1. CDR3 size: 14 residues. V was clipped by 5 bases and J by 7 bases; unmatched bases: 8. Germline CDR1 SGHTA, CDR2 FQGTGA. CDR3 residues: CASSPTGLLNEQFF. The DNA of the CDR3 is TGTGCCAGCAGCCCGACAGGGTTGTTGAATGAGCAGTTCTTC.

DNA of the CDR3: TGTGCCACCAGCAGGTCCTGGGCGCGGGTTCAAATCCATGGCTACACCTTC. This translates into CATSRSWARVQIHGYTF. V is TRBV15 and J is TRBJ1-2; no definite D call. The CDR3 consists of 17 residues. Germline values: CDR1 LNHNV, CDR2 YYDKDF (reference sequence). V gave up 3 bases and J gave up 6 bases, with 23 bases separating them.

V usage is TRBV5-6 and J usage is TRBJ2-7; D is perhaps TRBD1 (6 bases). The CDR3 has 13 residues. Deletions cut 4 bases from V and 3 bases from J, with 11 bases between. The germline V gene has CDR1 SGHDT and CDR2 YYEEEE. The CDR3 protein is CASSRQALYEQYF. The DNA of the CDR3 is TGTGCCAGCAGCCGACAGGCGCTCTACGAGCAGTACTTC. Based on the CDR3 plus reference TRBV5-6 and TRBJ2-7, the full variable domain is DAGVTQSPTHLIKTRGQQVTLRCSPKSGHDTVSWYQQALGQGPQFIFQYYEEEERQRGNFPDRFSGHQFPNYSSELNVNALLLGDSALYLCASSRQALYEQYFGPGTRLTVT.

In its sample, this clone was seen once. This chain uses TRBV4-1 with TRBJ1-2; D is uncertain. V lost 0 bases, J lost 7 bases, and 15 bases lay in between. From germline, CDR1 is MGHRA and CDR2 YSYEKL. The CDR3 covers 15 residues. Here the CDR3 DNA reads TGCGCCAGCAGCCAAGATTCGGTTCCCCTCGGTGGCTACACCTTC. It codes for CASSQDSVPLGGYTF.

The rearrangement joins TRBV11-3 to TRBJ2-5, with 8 bases that match TRBD1. CDR3 size: 15 residues. V shed 4 bases, J shed 5 bases, and the junction held 9 bases outside the gene matches. Germline values: CDR1 SGHNT, CDR2 YENEEA. The CDR3 nucleotides are TGTGCCAGCAGCTCAGGCGGACAGGGTGACGAGACCCAGTACTTC. Its translation: CASSSGGQGDETQYF.

The chain has TRBV7-9 and TRBJ1-6; TRBD1 aligns across 8 bases. The CDR3 length is 14 residues. The V gene's germline CDR1 is SEHNR and CDR2 FQNEAQ (reference sequence). The V and J ends lost 5 bases and 5 bases, in that order; junction bases with no gene match: 2. CDR3: CASSRGQDNSPLHF. The CDR3 DNA follows: TGTGCCAGCAGCCGGGGACAGGATAATTCACCCCTCCACTTT.

A single count supports this clone. This rearrangement joins TRBV6-5 to TRBJ2-5; 10 positions match TRBD2. The ends lost 0 bases at V and 7 bases at J; junction bases unmatched: 8. This CDR3 region has 16 residues. CDR1 and CDR2 (germline): MNHEY, SVGAGI. CDR3 sequence: CASSYSPSGRGGTQYF. CDR3 in DNA: TGTGCCAGCAGTTACTCTCCTAGCGGGAGAGGAGGGACCCAGTACTTC.

This sequence joins TRBV29-1 and TRBJ2-5; 12 nucleotides align to TRBD1. TRBJ2-7 matches the DNA end more closely, so the J call is doubtful. The CDR3 spans 13 residues. Germline CDR1 and CDR2: SQVTM and ANQGSEA. As DNA, the CDR3 is TGCAGCGTCCCGGGACAGGGGGCAAACGAGCAGTACTTC. Translating it yields CSVPGQGANEQYF.

This chain connects TRBV15 to TRBJ2-7; perhaps TRBD1 as D (5 bases). Trimming took off 8 bases at V and 5 bases at J, with 16 bases between the two ends. The CDR3 loop spans 13 amino acids. CDR1 and CDR2 (germline): LNHNV, YYDKDF (reference sequence). The CDR3 here is CATGAVFSDEQYF. The CDR3 DNA follows: TGTGCCACCGGGGCGGTTTTTTCGGACGAGCAGTACTTC.

This clone was observed a handful of times. The chain combines TRBV2 with TRBJ1-6, with TRBD1 matching 9 bases. The CDR3 has 13 amino acids. With 6 bases clipped from V and 9 bases from J, the junction kept 3 bases outside the gene matches. CDR1 is SNHLY, CDR2 FYNNEI, per germline. This CDR3 is CASRDRGASPLHF. DNA for the CDR3: TGTGCCAGCAGAGACAGGGGGGCTTCACCCCTCCACTTT.